The present TCR beta chain was sequenced within a study of graft-versus-host responses after intestinal transplantation. On the study more broadly: Each recipient received anti-thymocyte globulin induction, then tacrolimus and steroids for 2 to 3 years.

Libraries were prepared by immunoSEQ multiplex PCR; TCRdb keeps only in-frame clonotypes and omits some of them. The repertoire holds some 62,000 clones, with 90% as singletons. About this clone itself: Its antigen remains unidentified.

General study points: Recipient bone marrow held GvH clones, some seen earlier in ileum or blood.

The clonotype originates from a human donor who was the organ donor for an intestinal transplant. This sample comprised unstimulated CD8+ T cells sorted from spleen or lymph node cells, obtained before transplant.

The CDR3 nucleotides read TGTGCCAGCAGTGAAGCGCTATCAGGGGTGGGCACAGATACGCAGTATTTT. Protein: CASSEALSGVGTDTQYF. The chain recombines TRBV2 with TRBJ2-3, with D possibly TRBD1 on 6 matching bases. Germline CDR1 is SNHLY and CDR2 is FYNNEI. Trimming pared 0 bases from V and 1 base from J, leaving 14 bases between. The CDR3 runs to 17 residues.